Each of the 30 T cell receptor beta chains below was sequenced from the same sample in a study of T cell repertoires in cytomegalovirus infection (dated by TCRdb to between 2018 and 2020). This sample was sequenced with an Illumina HiSeq 1500. Through fastp at Q25 and MiXCR, TCRdb rebuilt clones from the public reads, retaining in-frame beta chains. Identical CDR3 protein sequences are pooled into one entry, listed with their most common genes and DNA. This sample is represented by 400,000 to 550,000 distinct CDR3 sequences; approximately 11% of them were singletons. Around 9.6% of the sample belongs to the ten largest clones. The sequenced material came from PBMCs. Source of these receptors: a human donor in good health (CMV status not recorded). Some clones in this sample may be carry-over from other donors' samples.

This clonotype was recorded many times. The chain combines TRBV6-1 with TRBJ2-1, with D uncertain. Germline lookup yields CDR1 MNHNS and CDR2 SASEGT. The CDR3 sequence is 11 residues long. The germline V and J ends were trimmed by 7 bases and 4 bases, with 5 bases remaining between them. CDR3 sequence reads: CASTTYNEQFF. CDR3 bases: TGTGCCAGCACTACTTACAATGAGCAGTTCTTC.

At least ten counts were recorded for this clonotype. The chain recombines TRBV7-8 with TRBJ1-5, with 12 nucleotides matching TRBD1. The CDR3 is 16 amino acids. CDR1 and CDR2 from the germline V gene are SGHVS and FQNEAQ. Trimming took 3 bases from V and 6 from J; bases not matched to a gene: 6. The CDR3 reads CASSLSGTGGSQPQHF. CDR3 DNA: TGTGCCAGCAGCTTGTCCGGGACAGGGGGCTCTCAGCCCCAGCATTTT.

This clonotype was detected only a few times. This chain links TRBV2 with TRBJ1-3; no clear D gene. Germline lookup yields CDR1 SNHLY and CDR2 FYNNEI. Trimming stripped 8 bases from V and 4 bases from J, with 15 bases between. The CDR3 runs to 14 residues. CDR3 amino acids: CASSMGVGGNTIYF. CDR3 DNA sequence: TGTGCCAGCTCGATGGGAGTAGGCGGAAACACCATATATTTT.

A few counts support this clonotype. The rearrangement uses TRBV20-1 and TRBJ2-7; tentatively, D is TRBD1 (5 bases). The CDR3 has 12 amino acids. Deletions cut 3 bases from V and 4 bases from J, with 10 bases between. CDR1 and CDR2 from the germline V gene are DFQATT and SNEGSKA (reference sequence). The CDR3 is CSARQGVYEQYF. The DNA of the CDR3 is TGCAGTGCTAGGCAGGGTGTATACGAGCAGTACTTC.

In this sample, this clonotype turned up many times. The chain carries TRBV15 and TRBJ2-3, with 10 bases aligning to TRBD1. The germline gives CDR1 LNHNV, CDR2 YYDKDF (reference sequence). The ends lost 5 bases at V and 5 bases at J; junction bases unmatched: 7. The CDR3 has 15 residues. Here the CDR3 reads CATSDGGTGVDTQYF. The CDR3 nucleotides are TGTGCCACCAGCGACGGGGGGACAGGGGTAGATACGCAGTATTTT.

There are a few counts of this clonotype. The genes are TRBV3-1 and TRBJ2-3; tentatively, D is TRBD1 (6 bases). The CDR3 has 15 residues. Trimming pared 0 bases from V and 6 bases from J, leaving 13 bases between. The germline V gene encodes CDR1 LGHDT and CDR2 YNNKEL (reference sequence). CDR3 sequence: CASSQDPRGGDTQYF. In nucleotides, the CDR3 is TGTGCCAGCAGCCAAGACCCCAGGGGCGGGGATACGCAGTATTTT.

Only a few counts were recorded for this clonotype. The gene calls are TRBV7-3 and TRBJ1-1; a possible D gene is TRBD1 (5 bases). The CDR3 is 14 amino acids. Germline CDR1 is SGHTA and CDR2 is FQGTGA. V was trimmed by 5 bases and J by 1 base, leaving 11 bases between them. The CDR3 spells CASSPQGKNTEAFF. In nucleotides, the CDR3 is TGTGCCAGCAGCCCGCAGGGCAAGAACACTGAAGCTTTCTTT.

The sample holds a few counts of this clonotype. The chain joins TRBV10-3 to TRBJ1-1; TRBD1 is a possible D gene (5 bases). Per germline, CDR1 ENHRY and CDR2 SYGVKD. The CDR3 loop spans 16 amino acids. Trimming stripped 0 bases from V and 0 bases from J, with 11 bases between. CDR3 sequence: CAISESRGLMNTEAFF. DNA for the CDR3: TGTGCCATCAGTGAGTCACGGGGACTGATGAACACTGAAGCTTTCTTT.

This clonotype showed up many times. This chain uses TRBV24-1 with TRBJ2-2; D not certain. Looked up from germline, CDR1 is KGHDR and CDR2 is SFDVKD. With 2 bases removed from V and 5 bases from J, the gap between germline ends came to 5 bases. The CDR3 totals 13 residues. CDR3: CATSDSPTGELFF. The CDR3 DNA sequence: TGTGCCACCAGTGATTCTCCAACCGGGGAGCTGTTTTTT.

This clonotype was seen many times. This chain joins TRBV4-2 and TRBJ2-1, with 11 bases that match TRBD2. The CDR3 sequence is 24 residues long. With V trimmed by 3 bases and J by 4 bases, 29 bases remained unmatched. Germline CDR1 is LGHNA and CDR2 is YNFKEQ. The CDR3 reads CASSHPFKTAPGLADRPTYNEQFF. CDR3 in DNA: TGTGCCAGCAGCCACCCATTCAAAACTGCGCCGGGACTAGCGGACCGTCCAACTTACAATGAGCAGTTCTTC.

V is TRBV5-6 and J is TRBJ1-1; D remains unclear. Trimming removed 1 base from V and 4 bases from J, with 8 bases in between. Germline V gives CDR1 SGHDT, CDR2 YYEEEE. This CDR3 spans 13 amino acids. Here the CDR3 reads CASSLTVFTEAFF. CDR3 nucleotide sequence: TGTGCCAGCAGCTTGACGGTTTTCACTGAAGCTTTCTTT. Using reference TRBV5-6 and TRBJ1-1 for the parts outside the CDR3, the full variable domain is DAGVTQSPTHLIKTRGQQVTLRCSPKSGHDTVSWYQQALGQGPQFIFQYYEEEERQRGNFPDRFSGHQFPNYSSELNVNALLLGDSALYLCASSLTVFTEAFFGQGTRLTVV.

This clonotype came up many times. The chain links TRBV19 to TRBJ1-2; 7 nucleotides agree with TRBD1. The CDR3 is 13 amino acids. Per germline, CDR1 LNHDA and CDR2 SQIVND (reference sequence). Trimming took 9 bases from V and 6 from J; bases not matched to a gene: 10. The CDR3 nucleotides are TGTGCCAGCCGCGACAGGGTTAGCGATGGCTACACCTTC. Translating gives CASRDRVSDGYTF. The whole variable domain, filled in from reference TRBV19 and TRBJ1-2, reads DGGITQSPKYLFRKEGQNVTLSCEQNLNHDAMYWYRQDPGQGLRLIYYSQIVNDFQKGDIAEGYSVSREKKESFPLTVTSAQKNPTAFYLCASRDRVSDGYTFGSGTRLTVV.

This clonotype showed up many times. This chain joins TRBV12-3 or TRBV12-4 and TRBJ2-1; D ambiguous. With 6 bases removed from V and 4 bases from J, the gap between germline ends came to 19 bases. The CDR3 loop spans 16 amino acids. As DNA, the CDR3 is TGTGCCAGCAGCCCGGGCCGAGGCCTCCGGTACAATGAGCAGTTCTTC. Protein product: CASSPGRGLRYNEQFF.

This clonotype was recorded many times. The rearrangement joins TRBV18 to TRBJ2-5; tentatively, D is TRBD1 (5 bases). Germline CDR1 reads KGHSH; CDR2 reads LQKENI. Trimming took 5 bases from V and 1 from J, leaving 8 bases between them. There are 13 residues in the CDR3. In DNA form, the CDR3 reads TGTGCCAGCTCATCGACAGCCCAAGAGACCCAGTACTTC. This codes for CASSSTAQETQYF.

The chain combines TRBV12-3 or TRBV12-4 with TRBJ2-7, with a weak D call TRBD1 (6 bases). Trimming took 6 bases from V and 2 from J, leaving 14 bases between them. There are 14 residues in the CDR3. The CDR3 reads CASSSTGRTYEQYF. The DNA for the CDR3 is TGTGCCAGCAGCTCCACAGGGCGGACCTACGAGCAGTACTTC.

The chain carries TRBV9 and TRBJ1-1; D unresolved. CDR3 size: 13 residues. The germline V gene has CDR1 SGDLS and CDR2 YYNGEE. V gave up 4 bases and J gave up 1 base, with 8 bases separating them. For the CDR3, the DNA is TGTGCCAGCAGCCGGACTTGGAACACTGAAGCTTTCTTT. Encoded protein: CASSRTWNTEAFF.

This clonotype was seen many times. The rearrangement uses TRBV20-1 and TRBJ1-6, with a weak D call TRBD1 (5 bases). From germline, CDR1 is DFQATT and CDR2 SNEGSKA (reference sequence). The CDR3 is 18 amino acids. V was clipped by 3 bases and J by 9 bases, with 27 bases between them. Written as DNA, the CDR3 is TGCAGTGCTAGGTCCAGGGAGCTGTTCGAGCTTGGGAGTTCACCCCTCCACTTT. This translates into CSARSRELFELGSSPLHF.

There are many counts of this clonotype. This rearrangement joins TRBV11-2 to TRBJ1-3, with D perhaps TRBD1 (6 bases). The CDR3 is 15 residues long. Germline loops: CDR1 SGHAT, CDR2 FQNNGV. V lost 4 bases and J lost 2, with 12 bases in between. The CDR3 region is CASSSPRTAGNTIYF. CDR3 nucleotides: TGTGCCAGCAGCTCGCCTCGGACAGCTGGAAACACCATATATTTT.

This clonotype was counted ten times or more. Here the CDR3 DNA reads TGTGCCAGCAGCTCGCCGGGACTAGCTCCCAACGAGCAGTACTTC. This gives the protein CASSSPGLAPNEQYF. The J gene is TRBJ2-7, the V gene TRBV7-9; the match to TRBD2 covers 9 bases. Germline V gene lookup returns CDR1 SEHNR and CDR2 FQNEAQ (reference sequence). The V gene end was trimmed by 4 bases and the J gene end by 5 bases; junction bases not matched to a gene: 9. There are 15 residues in the CDR3. The complete variable domain, with remaining parts taken from reference TRBV7-9 and TRBJ2-7, reads DTGVSQNPRHKITKRGQNVTFRCDPISEHNRLYWYRQTLGQGPEFLTYFQNEAQLEKSRLLSDRFSAERPKGSFSTLEIQRTEQGDSAMYLCASSSPGLAPNEQYFGPGTRLTVT.

This clonotype was observed at least ten times. This chain joins TRBV12-3 or TRBV12-4 and TRBJ1-3; tentative D call: TRBD1 (5 bases). This CDR3 is 14 amino acids long. Trimming shortened V by 2 bases and J by 2 bases, and 7 bases separated the two germline ends. CDR3 amino acids: CASSLWGPGNTIYF. The CDR3 bases are TGTGCCAGCAGTTTATGGGGACCTGGAAACACCATATATTTT.

This clonotype was recorded many times. The chain carries TRBV20-1 and TRBJ2-7; 8 bases are a match to TRBD1. V lost 3 bases to trimming and J lost 2 bases; unmatched junction nucleotides: 9. The CDR3 loop spans 15 amino acids. Germline lookup yields CDR1 DFQATT and CDR2 SNEGSKA (reference sequence). The CDR3 here is CSASSWDRPTYEQYF. The CDR3 DNA follows: TGCAGTGCTAGTAGCTGGGACAGGCCAACCTACGAGCAGTACTTC.

This clonotype was seen more than once but under ten times. The chain is built from TRBV4-2 and TRBJ1-6, with a possible D match to TRBD1 (6 bases). V was cut by 6 bases and J by 8 bases, with 23 bases left in between. The CDR3 has 17 residues. The V gene's germline CDR1 is LGHNA and CDR2 YNFKEQ. DNA of the CDR3: TGTGCCAGCAGTGAACAGGGACGTATGGCCTCCTATTCACCCCTCCACTTT. This codes for CASSEQGRMASYSPLHF.

This clonotype was seen ten or more times. V and J are TRBV6-2 or TRBV6-3 and TRBJ2-5; D perhaps matches TRBD2 (6 bases). CDR1 is MNHEY, CDR2 SVGEGT, per germline. This CDR3 has 14 residues. The V gene lost 2 bases and the J gene lost 2 bases, with 9 bases spanning the gap. CDR3 loop: CASSYAGGQETQYF. CDR3 DNA sequence: TGTGCCAGCAGTTACGCCGGGGGACAAGAGACCCAGTACTTC.

V gene TRBV20-1 combines with J gene TRBJ2-3, with 14 bases that match TRBD2. This CDR3 is built from 18 residues. V lost 4 bases to trimming and J lost 0 bases; unmatched junction nucleotides: 9. Germline assignment: CDR1 DFQATT and CDR2 SNEGSKA (reference sequence). In nucleotides, the CDR3 is TGCAGTGCTATATCCGGGACTAGCGGGGGTACTAGCACAGATACGCAGTATTTT. Its translation is CSAISGTSGGTSTDTQYF.

This clonotype was seen many times. The V gene is TRBV20-1, the J gene TRBJ2-7; 7 bases are shared with TRBD1. The junction had 4 bases not matched to a gene; V was cut back by 1 base and J by 1 base. This CDR3 spans 14 amino acids. CDR1 is DFQATT, CDR2 SNEGSKA, per germline (reference sequence). As DNA, the CDR3 is TGCAGTGCTAGAGCCACGACAGGGTCCTACGAGCAGTACTTC. Encoded protein: CSARATTGSYEQYF.

In regard to this clonotype: A read error may be the cause here, since a much bigger clone is one base away. The genes are TRBV5-1 and TRBJ1-6; D perhaps matches TRBD1 (5 bases). CDR3 length: 14 residues. The germline gives CDR1 SGHRS, CDR2 YFSETQ. In DNA, the CDR3 is TGCGCCAGCGGCTTCGCCAGGGACGATTCACCCCTCCACTTT. Translation gives CASGFARDDSPLHF. Supplemented by reference TRBV5-1 and TRBJ1-6, the full variable domain reads KAGVTQTPRYLIKTRGQQVTLSCSPISGHRSVSWYQQTPGQGLQFLFEYFSETQRNKGNFPGRFSGRQFSNSRSEMNVSTLELGDSALYLCASGFARDDSPLHFGNGTRLTVT.

Regarding this clonotype: At one end, the junction sequence differs from germline, possibly due to a read error. The rearrangement uses TRBV4-1 and TRBJ2-2; tentatively, D is TRBD2 (6 bases). CDR3 length: 14 residues. Germline values: CDR1 MGHRA, CDR2 YSYEKL. Here the CDR3 DNA reads TGTGCCAGCAGCCAGGTTCTAGCGTCCGGGGCGCTGTTTTTT. Translation gives CASSQVLASGALFF.

This clonotype was picked up one time. The chain employs TRBV5-4 and TRBJ1-2; the match to TRBD1 covers 8 bases. The V gene's germline CDR1 is SGHNT and CDR2 YYREEE (reference sequence). V gave up 3 bases and J gave up 4 bases; unmatched junction bases: 11. This CDR3 has 16 amino acids. CDR3 residues: CASSSGGFDPFYGYTF. CDR3 DNA: TGTGCCAGCAGCTCAGGGGGCTTCGACCCCTTCTATGGCTACACCTTC.

This clonotype was seen only a few times. The chain is built from TRBV4-1 and TRBJ1-1; TRBD1 agrees at 9 bases. Germline CDR1 reads MGHRA; CDR2 reads YSYEKL. This CDR3 contains 17 residues. V shed 4 bases, J shed 3 bases, and the junction held 12 bases outside the gene matches. The DNA for the CDR3 is TGCGCCAGCAGCCGACCAGGGACAGGGTGGGCGGACACTGAAGCTTTCTTT. It translates to CASSRPGTGWADTEAFF.

At least ten counts were recorded for this clonotype. The chain is built from TRBV25-1 and TRBJ2-3, with 11 bases matching TRBD1. Germline V gene lookup returns CDR1 MGHDK and CDR2 SYGVNS. V lost 3 bases and J lost 5; bases outside the gene matches: 7. The length of the CDR3 is 16 residues. CDR3 sequence reads: CASSDPGQGAKDTQYF. CDR3 bases: TGTGCCAGCAGTGACCCCGGACAGGGGGCGAAAGATACGCAGTATTTT. The full variable domain, completed using reference TRBV25-1 and TRBJ2-3, is EADIYQTPRYLVIGTGKKITLECSQTMGHDKMYWYQQDPGMELHLIHYSYGVNSTEKGDLSSESTVSRIRTEHFPLTLESARPSHTSQYLCASSDPGQGAKDTQYFGPGTRLTVL.